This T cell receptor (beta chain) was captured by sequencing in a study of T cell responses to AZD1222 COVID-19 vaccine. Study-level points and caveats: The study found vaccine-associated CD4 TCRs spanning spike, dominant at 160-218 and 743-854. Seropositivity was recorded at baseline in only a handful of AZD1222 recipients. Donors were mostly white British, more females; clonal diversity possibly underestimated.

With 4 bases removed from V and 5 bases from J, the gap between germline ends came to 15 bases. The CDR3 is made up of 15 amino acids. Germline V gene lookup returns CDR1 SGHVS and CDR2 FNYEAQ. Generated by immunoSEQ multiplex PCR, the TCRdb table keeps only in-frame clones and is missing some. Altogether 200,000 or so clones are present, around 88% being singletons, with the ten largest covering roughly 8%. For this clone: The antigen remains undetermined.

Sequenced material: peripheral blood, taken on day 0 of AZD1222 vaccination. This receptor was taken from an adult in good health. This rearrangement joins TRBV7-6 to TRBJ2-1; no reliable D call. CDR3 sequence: CASSSSTARDNEQFF. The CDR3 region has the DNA TGTGCCAGCAGCTCAAGTACGGCAAGGGACAATGAGCAGTTCTTC.